These T cell receptor beta chains were read from a single sample in a study of blood T cell repertoires in COVID-19. Measured with immunoSEQ multiplex PCR; TCRdb has only the in-frame clones, and not every one. The data show over 150,000 clones, approximately 85% seen once. Sequencing was performed on PBMCs or T cells enriched from blood (not recorded which). Source of these receptors: a man aged 35-49 years who had recovered from COVID-19. Both conserved end residues are part of each CDR3. D genes are given only for firm matches. Only part of the rows carry a size: once, few, many, or a class if the clone is expanded.

j_gene: TRBJ2-1; d_gene: TRBD2; abundance: -; v_gene: TRBV28; CDR3nt: TGTGCCAGCAGTTTACGTAGCGGGAGCTCCTACAATGAGCAGTTCTTC; CDR3aa: CASSLRSGSSYNEQFF
j_gene: TRBJ2-5; d_gene: -; abundance: -; v_gene: TRBV7-2; CDR3nt: TGTGCCAGCAGCTCACGGTCCGGGGAGACCCAGTACTTC; CDR3aa: CASSSRSGETQYF
j_gene: TRBJ1-5; d_gene: TRBD1; abundance: -; v_gene: TRBV27; CDR3nt: TGTGCCAGCAGTAGCTCACAGGGGTATAGCAATCAGCCCCAGCATTTT; CDR3aa: CASSSSQGYSNQPQHF
j_gene: TRBJ1-4; d_gene: -; abundance: -; v_gene: TRBV30; CDR3nt: TGTGCCTGGACGGCAGGGTTATACGAAAAACTGTTTTTT; CDR3aa: CAWTAGLYEKLFF
j_gene: TRBJ2-5; d_gene: -; abundance: -; v_gene: TRBV11-2; CDR3nt: TGTGCCAGCAGCTTAGGCAGGGGGGAAGAGACCCAGTACTTC; CDR3aa: CASSLGRGEETQYF
j_gene: TRBJ1-5; d_gene: -; abundance: -; v_gene: TRBV6-4; CDR3nt: TGTGCCAGCAGGGCCCCAAGACAGAATCAGCCCCAGCATTTT; CDR3aa: CASRAPRQNQPQHF
j_gene: TRBJ1-2; d_gene: TRBD1; abundance: once; v_gene: TRBV30; CDR3nt: TGTGCCTGGAGTGTATCTGGGACAGCCCGCTACACCTTC; CDR3aa: CAWSVSGTARYTF
j_gene: TRBJ2-1; d_gene: -; abundance: -; v_gene: TRBV19; CDR3nt: TGTGCCAGTAGTTTGGGGGGGGGCCCCTCCTACAATGAGCAGTTCTTC; CDR3aa: CASSLGGGPSYNEQFF
j_gene: TRBJ1-1; d_gene: -; abundance: -; v_gene: TRBV16; CDR3nt: TGTGCCAGCAGCTTTTTCTCCTCCCGGGAGGCTTTCTTT; CDR3aa: CASSFFSSREAFF
j_gene: TRBJ1-2; d_gene: TRBD1; abundance: few; v_gene: TRBV6-5; CDR3nt: TGTGCCAGCAGACGGACAGGGGGCTTGGACGGCTACACCTTC; CDR3aa: CASRRTGGLDGYTF
j_gene: TRBJ2-3; d_gene: -; abundance: -; v_gene: TRBV5-1; CDR3nt: TGCGCCAGCAGCGCTGGTTACGGGGGTACGCAGTATTTT; CDR3aa: CASSAGYGGTQYF
j_gene: TRBJ1-5; d_gene: -; abundance: -; v_gene: TRBV7-8; CDR3nt: TGTGCCAGCAGCTTATACGCGGGGGGCGTAGATCAGCCCCAGCATTTT; CDR3aa: CASSLYAGGVDQPQHF
j_gene: TRBJ1-1; d_gene: TRBD1; abundance: few; v_gene: TRBV5-1; CDR3nt: TGCGCCAGCAGCACGCAAGGGGGCGGGAACACTGAAGCTTTCTTT; CDR3aa: CASSTQGGGNTEAFF
j_gene: TRBJ2-1; d_gene: -; abundance: -; v_gene: TRBV7-9; CDR3nt: TGTGCCAGCAGTATCATTACAGGGCGGAATGAGCAGTTCTTC; CDR3aa: CASSIITGRNEQFF
j_gene: TRBJ1-2; d_gene: -; abundance: -; v_gene: TRBV28; CDR3nt: TGTGCCAGCAGCCCTGTGGGGGACACATACTATGGCTACACCTTC; CDR3aa: CASSPVGDTYYGYTF
j_gene: TRBJ1-2; d_gene: TRBD1; abundance: -; v_gene: TRBV10-3; CDR3nt: TGTGCCATCAGGGGACAGGAATCTAACTATGGCTACACCTTC; CDR3aa: CAIRGQESNYGYTF
j_gene: TRBJ2-7; d_gene: -; abundance: few; v_gene: TRBV18; CDR3nt: TGTGCCAGCTCACCAAGGCGGCCCTCCTACGAGCAGTACTTC; CDR3aa: CASSPRRPSYEQYF
j_gene: TRBJ1-6; d_gene: TRBD1; abundance: -; v_gene: TRBV10-2; CDR3nt: TGCGCCAGCAGCGGACAGGGAACAAATTCACCCCTCCACTTT; CDR3aa: CASSGQGTNSPLHF
j_gene: TRBJ1-5; d_gene: TRBD1; abundance: -; v_gene: TRBV28; CDR3nt: TGTGCCAGCAGTTGGGGGACAGGGCGACTGGGGCAGCCCCAGCATTTT; CDR3aa: CASSWGTGRLGQPQHF
j_gene: TRBJ1-6; d_gene: TRBD1; abundance: -; v_gene: TRBV6-2/TRBV6-3; CDR3nt: TGTGCCAGCAGTTATTCCGCCGGGACAGGGACTCTACGAGTTTCACCCCTCCACTTT; CDR3aa: CASSYSAGTGTLRVSPLHF
j_gene: TRBJ2-3; d_gene: -; abundance: -; v_gene: TRBV7-8; CDR3nt: TGTGCCAGCAGCTTATTGGCGTCAGAAGCGGATACGCAGTATTTT; CDR3aa: CASSLLASEADTQYF
j_gene: TRBJ1-4; d_gene: -; abundance: -; v_gene: TRBV5-6; CDR3nt: TGTGCCAGCAGCTTACTTACAACTAATGAAAAACTGTTTTTT; CDR3aa: CASSLLTTNEKLFF
j_gene: TRBJ1-2; d_gene: -; abundance: few; v_gene: TRBV24-1; CDR3nt: TGTGCCACCAGTGGTCTCTATGGCTACACCTTC; CDR3aa: CATSGLYGYTF
j_gene: TRBJ1-4; d_gene: TRBD1; abundance: -; v_gene: TRBV19; CDR3nt: TGTGCCAGTCGGGACAGGGCGGCAACTAATGAAAAACTGTTTTTT; CDR3aa: CASRDRAATNEKLFF
j_gene: TRBJ2-7; d_gene: -; abundance: few; v_gene: TRBV2; CDR3nt: TGTGCCAGCAGTGAAGCGGGTGGTTGGGCAGGGCGCGAGCAGTACTTC; CDR3aa: CASSEAGGWAGREQYF
j_gene: TRBJ1-3; d_gene: -; abundance: -; v_gene: TRBV19; CDR3nt: TGTGCCACCGGACATCGCTCTGGAAACACCATATATTTT; CDR3aa: CATGHRSGNTIYF
j_gene: TRBJ1-2; d_gene: TRBD1; abundance: few; v_gene: TRBV30; CDR3nt: TGTGCCTGGAGTCTGGGACAGGGGAAGAGCTACACCTTC; CDR3aa: CAWSLGQGKSYTF
j_gene: TRBJ2-7; d_gene: TRBD1; abundance: -; v_gene: TRBV5-1; CDR3nt: TGCGCCAGCAGCCCCGGGACAGGGGCTACCGAGCAGTACTTC; CDR3aa: CASSPGTGATEQYF
j_gene: TRBJ2-1; d_gene: TRBD2; abundance: -; v_gene: TRBV5-1; CDR3nt: TGCGCCAGCAGCGCGACTAGCGGCAATGAGCAGTTCTTC; CDR3aa: CASSATSGNEQFF
j_gene: TRBJ1-5; d_gene: -; abundance: -; v_gene: TRBV25-1; CDR3nt: TGTGCCAGCAGTGAAGCAGGGGTTGGTGGCAATCAGCCCCAGCATTTT; CDR3aa: CASSEAGVGGNQPQHF
j_gene: TRBJ2-7; d_gene: TRBD1; abundance: -; v_gene: TRBV27; CDR3nt: TGTGCCAGCAGCTCCGGGACAGGGGGTACGAGGGAGCAGTACTTC; CDR3aa: CASSSGTGGTREQYF
j_gene: TRBJ2-4; d_gene: TRBD2; abundance: -; v_gene: TRBV2; CDR3nt: TGTGCCAGCAGTGAGTTGGTTAGCGGGAGTAGCGCCAAAAACATTCAGTACTTC; CDR3aa: CASSELVSGSSAKNIQYF
j_gene: TRBJ1-5; d_gene: -; abundance: -; v_gene: TRBV7-9; CDR3nt: TGTGCCAGCAGCACCGGGGGGATGAATCAGCCCCAGCATTTT; CDR3aa: CASSTGGMNQPQHF
j_gene: TRBJ1-6; d_gene: -; abundance: -; v_gene: TRBV30; CDR3nt: TGTGCCTGGAGTGGTTGGGGGCGTGATTCACCCCTCCACTTT; CDR3aa: CAWSGWGRDSPLHF
j_gene: TRBJ1-5; d_gene: -; abundance: -; v_gene: TRBV30; CDR3nt: TGTGCCTGGAGTGCGGGGGTCGGGACGTGGGATCAGCCCCAGCATTTT; CDR3aa: CAWSAGVGTWDQPQHF
j_gene: TRBJ1-2; d_gene: -; abundance: -; v_gene: TRBV11-2; CDR3nt: TGTGCCAGCAGCTCACAGGATGGCTACACCTTC; CDR3aa: CASSSQDGYTF
j_gene: TRBJ1-1; d_gene: -; abundance: -; v_gene: TRBV5-4; CDR3nt: TGTGCCAGCAGCTTAGGGACTGGGGCAGCTTTCTTT; CDR3aa: CASSLGTGAAFF
j_gene: TRBJ2-7; d_gene: -; abundance: -; v_gene: TRBV6-5; CDR3nt: TGTGCCAGCAGTTTTACAGGGCTGAAAGCGTACGAGCAGTACTTC; CDR3aa: CASSFTGLKAYEQYF
j_gene: TRBJ2-1; d_gene: TRBD1; abundance: -; v_gene: TRBV11-3; CDR3nt: TGTGCCAGCAGCTTATTCGGTAAGGGGGCTGGCAATGAGCAGTTCTTC; CDR3aa: CASSLFGKGAGNEQFF
j_gene: TRBJ1-3; d_gene: -; abundance: -; v_gene: TRBV30; CDR3nt: TGTGCCTGGACTTTGAGGAGCTCTGGAAACACCATATATTTT; CDR3aa: CAWTLRSSGNTIYF
j_gene: TRBJ2-1; d_gene: -; abundance: -; v_gene: TRBV12-3/TRBV12-4; CDR3nt: TGTGCCAGCAGTTGGGCGGGGGAGCAGTTCTTC; CDR3aa: CASSWAGEQFF
j_gene: TRBJ2-3; d_gene: -; abundance: -; v_gene: TRBV3-1/TRBV3-2; CDR3nt: TGTGCCAGCAGCCAAGAAGGAGTCGGCACAGATACGCAGTATTTT; CDR3aa: CASSQEGVGTDTQYF